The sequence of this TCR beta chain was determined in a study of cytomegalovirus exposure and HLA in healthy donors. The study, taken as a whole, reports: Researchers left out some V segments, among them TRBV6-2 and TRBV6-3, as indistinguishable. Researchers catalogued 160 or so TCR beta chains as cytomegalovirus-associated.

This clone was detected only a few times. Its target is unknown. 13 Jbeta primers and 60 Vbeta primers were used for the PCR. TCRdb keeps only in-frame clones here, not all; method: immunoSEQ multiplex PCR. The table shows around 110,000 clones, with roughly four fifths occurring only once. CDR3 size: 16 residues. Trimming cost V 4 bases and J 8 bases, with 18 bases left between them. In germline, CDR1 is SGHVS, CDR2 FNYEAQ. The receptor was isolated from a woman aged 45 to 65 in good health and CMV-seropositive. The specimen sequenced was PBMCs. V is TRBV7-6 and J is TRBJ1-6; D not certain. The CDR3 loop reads CASSSVPSPLDSPLHF. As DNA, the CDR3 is TGTGCCAGCAGCTCCGTCCCCTCCCCGCTAGATTCACCCCTCCACTTT. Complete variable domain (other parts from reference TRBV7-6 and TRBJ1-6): GAGVSQSPRYKVTKRGQDVALRCDPISGHVSLYWYRQALGQGPEFLTYFNYEAQQDKSGLPNDRFSAERPEGSISTLTIQRTEQRDSAMYRCASSSVPSPLDSPLHFGNGTRLTVT.